This T cell receptor (beta chain) was captured in a study of T-cell memory formation after mild COVID-19. The study's findings and limits: CD8+ contracting clones occupied EMRA, while CD4+ ones occupied mainly CM and EM.

Details on this clonotype: Its antigen is currently unknown.

CDR1 is SGHVS and CDR2 is FQNEAQ in the germline V gene. CDR3 length equals 15 residues. V was pared by 5 bases and J by 3 bases, with 7 bases of the junction left unmatched. TCRdb passed the 5' RACE reads through MiXCR, listing each CDR3 protein once. The sample lists roughly 450,000 distinct CDR3 sequences; roughly 18% were seen once. Sequencing was carried out using PBMCs or a T cell subset sorted from them (not recorded which). This sequence originates from an adult woman who had mild COVID-19 (a few samples of this study predate the infection). Cell type and time point are not known. The chain uses TRBV7-8 and TRBJ2-3; 8 nucleotides agree with TRBD2. CDR3: CASSPPGLETDTQYF. Here the CDR3 DNA reads TGTGCCAGCAGCCCTCCGGGACTAGAGACAGATACGCAGTATTTT. The complete variable domain, with remaining parts taken from reference TRBV7-8 and TRBJ2-3, reads GAGVSQSPRYKVAKRGQDVALRCDPISGHVSLFWYQQALGQGPEFLTYFQNEAQLDKSGLPSDRFFAERPEGSVSTLKIQRTQQEDSAVYLCASSPPGLETDTQYFGPGTRLTVL.